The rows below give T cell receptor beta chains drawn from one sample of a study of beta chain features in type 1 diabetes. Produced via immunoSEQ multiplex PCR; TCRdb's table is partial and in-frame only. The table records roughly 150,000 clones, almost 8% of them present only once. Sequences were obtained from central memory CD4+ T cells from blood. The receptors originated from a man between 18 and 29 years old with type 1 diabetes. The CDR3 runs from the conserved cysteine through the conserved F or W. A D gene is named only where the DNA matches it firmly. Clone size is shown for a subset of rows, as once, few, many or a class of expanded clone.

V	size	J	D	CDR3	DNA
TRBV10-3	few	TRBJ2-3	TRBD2	CAASGSTDTQYF	TGTGCCGCTAGCGGTAGCACAGATACGCAGTATTTT
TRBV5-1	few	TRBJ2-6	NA	CASSWRAGLGANVLTF	TGCGCCAGCAGCTGGAGGGCCGGCCTCGGGGCCAACGTCCTGACTTTC
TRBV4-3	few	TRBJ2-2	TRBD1	CASSLGQVAGELFF	TGCGCCAGCAGCCTGGGACAGGTTGCCGGGGAGCTGTTTTTT
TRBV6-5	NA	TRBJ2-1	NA	CASSPDIGQFF	TGTGCCAGCAGTCCGGACATAGGGCAGTTCTTC
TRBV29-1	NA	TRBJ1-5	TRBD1	CSVGQGLSGNQPQHF	TGCAGCGTTGGACAGGGGTTGAGTGGCAATCAGCCCCAGCATTTT
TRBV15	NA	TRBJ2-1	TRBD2	CATSRDHSGGANEQFF	TGTGCCACCAGCAGAGATCACAGCGGGGGGGCGAATGAGCAGTTCTTC
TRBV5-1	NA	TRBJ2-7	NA	CASSLEQGSHYEQYF	TGCGCCAGCAGCCTAGAACAGGGTTCCCACTACGAGCAGTACTTC
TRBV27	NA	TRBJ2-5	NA	CASSLGAGETQYF	TGTGCCAGCAGTTTGGGGGCGGGTGAGACCCAGTACTTC
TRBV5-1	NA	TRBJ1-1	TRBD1	CASSYDRGRTEAFF	TGCGCCAGCAGCTACGACAGGGGGCGGACTGAAGCTTTCTTT
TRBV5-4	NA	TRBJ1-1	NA	CASSDPRMMNTEAFF	TGTGCCAGCAGCGATCCGCGAATGATGAACACTGAAGCTTTCTTT
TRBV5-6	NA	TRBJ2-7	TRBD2	CASSPGLAGEYEQYF	TGTGCCAGCAGCCCGGGACTAGCGGGGGAGTACGAGCAGTACTTC
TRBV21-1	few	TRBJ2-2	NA	CASTTQGTGELFF	TGTGCCAGCACTACACAGGGGACCGGGGAGCTGTTTTTT
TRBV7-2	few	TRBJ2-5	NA	CASSRSVSMETQYF	TGTGCCAGCAGTCGTAGCGTGTCAATGGAGACCCAGTACTTC
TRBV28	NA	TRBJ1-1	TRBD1	CATHRDRGTEAFF	TGTGCCACCCACAGGGACAGGGGCACTGAAGCTTTCTTT
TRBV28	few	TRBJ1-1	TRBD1	CASSLTGGPHTEAFF	TGTGCCAGCAGTTTGACAGGGGGGCCGCACACTGAAGCTTTCTTT
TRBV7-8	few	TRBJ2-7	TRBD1	CASSQLGTGNYEQYF	TGTGCCAGCAGCCAACTAGGGACAGGGAACTACGAGCAGTACTTC
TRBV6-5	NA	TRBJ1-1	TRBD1	CASSSQGAVAFF	TGTGCCAGCAGCAGCCAGGGGGCGGTAGCTTTCTTT
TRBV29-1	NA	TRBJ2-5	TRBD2	CSGGGPSQETQYF	TGCAGTGGGGGAGGGCCCTCCCAAGAGACCCAGTACTTC
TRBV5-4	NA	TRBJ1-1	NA	CASSLWATRTEAFF	TGTGCCAGCAGTCTTTGGGCTACGCGAACTGAAGCTTTCTTT
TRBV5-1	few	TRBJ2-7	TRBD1	CASSYGTGGYEQYF	TGCGCCAGCAGTTATGGGACAGGGGGTTACGAGCAGTACTTC
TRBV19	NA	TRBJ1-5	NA	CASSEKNSNQPQHF	TGTGCCAGTAGTGAGAAAAATAGCAATCAGCCCCAGCATTTT
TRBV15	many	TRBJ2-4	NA	CATSREFDTIQYF	TGTGCCACCAGCAGAGAATTCGACACCATTCAGTACTTC
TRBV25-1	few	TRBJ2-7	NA	CASSSPLGRWHEQYF	TGTGCCAGCAGTTCCCCCCTGGGGCGTTGGCACGAGCAGTACTTC
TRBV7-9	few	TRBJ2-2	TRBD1	CASSLRQGNTGELFF	TGTGCCAGCAGCCTCAGACAGGGAAACACCGGGGAGCTGTTTTTT
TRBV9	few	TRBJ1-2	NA	CASSVGQYDGYTF	TGTGCCAGCAGCGTAGGTCAGTATGATGGCTACACCTTC
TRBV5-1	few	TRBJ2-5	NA	CASSLDLTDRSQETQYF	TGCGCCAGCAGCTTGGACCTGACAGACAGGTCTCAAGAGACCCAGTACTTC